This T cell receptor (beta chain) was sequenced for a study of Ad26.COV2.S vaccination and SARS-CoV-2 variants. This sample's treatment: around 19 received Ad26.COV2.S at low or high dose, single or two shots; 5 received placebo; per-sample allocation not given. Sampling occurred on day 63 after the first vaccine or placebo injection. Based in Boston, the donor was an adult of 18-55 years. In the vaccine, an Ad26 vector expressed the SARS-CoV-2 spike of the Wuhan strain. The germline V and J ends were trimmed by 2 bases and 3 bases, with 10 bases remaining between them. This CDR3 comprises 14 residues. Germline CDR1 and CDR2: LNHDA and SQIVND (reference sequence). Study observations and caveats: Researchers reported similar non-spike TCR breadth in vaccine and placebo recipients.

The table came from immunoSEQ multiplex PCR; TCRdb's copy has only in-frame clones and leaves some out. The sample yields about 400,000 clones, around nine tenths seen once. As to this clone: Its antigen is undetermined.

This clonotype was obtained from a person aged 18-60 years who received the Ad26.COV2.S COVID-19 vaccine or a placebo. The sample consisted of peripheral blood, taken in a trial of Ad26.COV2.S vaccine versus placebo. This chain joins TRBV19 and TRBJ2-5; the D gene is possibly TRBD1 (7 bases). CDR3 in DNA: TGTGCCAGTAGTATACAGGGGGGCAAAGAGACCCAGTACTTC. As protein: CASSIQGGKETQYF.